This is a list of T cell receptor beta chains from one sample in a study of blood T cell repertoires in COVID-19. The assay was immunoSEQ multiplex PCR, and TCRdb's table has in-frame clones only and misses some. The sample comprises 90,000 to 120,000 clones, 80% to 90% of which are singletons, and about a third rests with the top ten. The specimen sequenced was peripheral blood. Every receptor here comes from a woman over 75 with acute or convalescent COVID-19. Both conserved end residues are part of each CDR3. Each record gives: J gene, V gene, CDR3 protein.

J: TRBJ2-2; V: TRBV7-3; CDR3: CASSLKQGGIGELFF
J: TRBJ2-7; V: TRBV6-6; CDR3: CASSGTRYEQYF
J: TRBJ1-2; V: TRBV30; CDR3: CAWSGIHGYTF
J: TRBJ2-3; V: TRBV9; CDR3: CASSVALTDTQYF
J: TRBJ2-4; V: TRBV7-6; CDR3: CASSKGTYRDTKNIQYF
J: TRBJ1-2; V: TRBV7-9; CDR3: CASSYGQGGYGYTF
J: TRBJ2-7; V: TRBV6-6; CDR3: CASSLGLLYEQYF
J: TRBJ2-2; V: TRBV6-6; CDR3: CASGAGAGELFF
J: TRBJ1-4; V: TRBV10-3; CDR3: CATSGTGNEKLFF
J: TRBJ2-7; V: TRBV4-1; CDR3: CASSQGPGRYEQYF
J: TRBJ2-7; V: TRBV12-3/TRBV12-4; CDR3: CASSPGVGYEQYF
J: TRBJ2-1; V: TRBV11-2; CDR3: CASSTGTQGEQFF
J: TRBJ2-7; V: TRBV11-2; CDR3: CASSPPLKGAVSYEQYF
J: TRBJ1-4; V: TRBV6-4; CDR3: CASSASGTGNEKLFF
J: TRBJ2-7; V: TRBV10-1; CDR3: CASSEGTGGVEQYF
J: TRBJ1-2; V: TRBV19; CDR3: CASSSIGGLSSYGYTF
J: TRBJ2-3; V: TRBV6-5; CDR3: CASSYVAGGLLDTQYF
J: TRBJ1-2; V: TRBV10-2; CDR3: CASSLGTGNYGYTF
J: TRBJ2-1; V: TRBV5-1; CDR3: CASSLQGPSYNEQFF
J: TRBJ1-1; V: TRBV11-2; CDR3: CASSIDGQKAFF
J: TRBJ1-5; V: TRBV5-1; CDR3: CASSLLPGGKVQPQHF
J: TRBJ2-2; V: TRBV5-4; CDR3: CASSPTSGVEVAGELFF
J: TRBJ1-3; V: TRBV27; CDR3: CASAISHGNTIYF
J: TRBJ2-5; V: TRBV28; CDR3: CASSPTGVETQYF
J: TRBJ2-2; V: TRBV30; CDR3: CAWSPGHNTGELFF
J: TRBJ2-7; V: TRBV19; CDR3: CASSISGGPYEQYF
J: TRBJ1-1; V: TRBV2; CDR3: CASSEVPGVAFF
J: TRBJ1-1; V: TRBV30; CDR3: CAWGGPGAEAFF
J: TRBJ1-2; V: TRBV19; CDR3: CASSQAGVNYGYTF
J: TRBJ2-2; V: TRBV6-2/TRBV6-3; CDR3: CASSRQGAPGELFF
J: TRBJ2-7; V: TRBV20-1; CDR3: CSAREDYEQYF
J: TRBJ2-7; V: TRBV7-9; CDR3: CASSLRQGKDEQYF
J: TRBJ1-5; V: TRBV12-3/TRBV12-4; CDR3: CASRQGTNQPQHF
J: TRBJ2-5; V: TRBV5-1; CDR3: CASGLGGQSLETQYF
J: TRBJ2-2; V: TRBV19; CDR3: CASRYDRYTGELFF
J: TRBJ1-2; V: TRBV4-1; CDR3: CASSQGRDRVYGYTF
J: TRBJ2-3; V: TRBV6-4; CDR3: CADFGSTDTQYF
J: TRBJ2-7; V: TRBV30; CDR3: CAWSRSGPSYEQYF
J: TRBJ1-1; V: TRBV5-1; CDR3: CASSWSQGTEAFF
J: TRBJ2-7; V: TRBV21-1; CDR3: CASSIKPPKRDSLTKDEQYF